A selection of T cell receptor beta chains follows, all from one sample in a study of CD8+ T cells in alopecia areata. Assay: immunoSEQ multiplex PCR; the TCRdb copy retains only in-frame clones and omits some. This table holds around 300,000 clones, around three fifths found once. Sequencing was performed on CD4+ T cells sorted from blood, taken at roughly week 52, from a patient treated with tofacitinib. The source of these receptors is a human donor with alopecia areata. The CDR3 runs from the conserved cysteine through the conserved F or W. Each record gives: V gene, D gene, clone size, J gene, CDR3 DNA, CDR3 protein. The D gene is left open where the match is weak. Rows give clone size only sometimes, using once, few, many, or a class for an expanded clone.

TRBV7-8	NA	NA	TRBJ2-1	TGTGCCAGCAGCTTTGGGGTAGGGTCCTACAATGAGCAGTTCTTC	CASSFGVGSYNEQFF
TRBV7-9	TRBD1	few	TRBJ1-2	TGTGCCAGCAGCGTGGGACAGGGACCAATTGGCTACACCTTC	CASSVGQGPIGYTF
TRBV7-3	NA	NA	TRBJ2-1	TGTGCCAGCTCTGAGGGGCGCGGAGGAGGGGAGCAGTTCTTC	CASSEGRGGGEQFF
TRBV6-5	NA	NA	TRBJ1-2	TGTGCCAGCAGTTACGACAGAAGTTATGGCTACACCTTC	CASSYDRSYGYTF
TRBV19	NA	few	TRBJ1-2	TGTGCCAGTAGTATTCGGGGGTATGGCTACACCTTC	CASSIRGYGYTF
TRBV9	TRBD2	NA	TRBJ2-1	TGTGCCAGCAGCCCGGGACTAGCGGGGCCGGGGGAGCAGTTCTTC	CASSPGLAGPGEQFF
TRBV25-1	NA	NA	TRBJ1-1	TGTGCCAGCAGTAGGACAGTGGAAGCTTTCTTT	CASSRTVEAFF
TRBV27	NA	NA	TRBJ2-5	TGTGCCAGCTCCCTTGTGCGCAAAGAGACCCAGTACTTC	CASSLVRKETQYF
TRBV27	NA	NA	TRBJ2-3	TGTGCCAGCAGTTTTTCGCCTCGCGCAGATACGCAGTATTTT	CASSFSPRADTQYF
TRBV7-9	NA	once	TRBJ1-5	TGTGCCAGCAGCTTCCGCGATTCGGGTCAGCCCCAGCATTTT	CASSFRDSGQPQHF
TRBV11-2	NA	NA	TRBJ1-3	TGTGCCAGCAGCTCAAGATCGATCGGTAACACCATATATTTT	CASSSRSIGNTIYF
TRBV13	NA	NA	TRBJ2-2	TGTGCCAGCAGCAAAGTTTTGACCGGGGAGCTGTTTTTT	CASSKVLTGELFF
TRBV30	NA	NA	TRBJ1-2	TGTGCCTGGAACCCCGGACAGTCCTATGGCTACACCTTC	CAWNPGQSYGYTF
TRBV15	TRBD2	few	TRBJ2-3	TGTGCCACCAGCAGAAGACTAGCACGGAATACGCAGTATTTT	CATSRRLARNTQYF
TRBV6-6	TRBD1	few	TRBJ1-5	TGTGCCAGCAGTTCATACGACAGGGGTGGCAATCAGCCCCAGCATTTT	CASSSYDRGGNQPQHF
TRBV19	NA	NA	TRBJ1-6	TGTGCCAGTAGTATGACGGCAGAATCACCCCTCCACTTT	CASSMTAESPLHF
TRBV29-1	NA	NA	TRBJ2-1	TGCAGCGTTGCCTCTGCGGCCAACTCCTACAATGAGCAGTTCTTC	CSVASAANSYNEQFF
TRBV15	NA	NA	TRBJ2-6	TGTGCCACCAGCAGAGGACACTCTGGGGCCAACGTCCTGACTTTC	CATSRGHSGANVLTF
TRBV11-2	NA	few	TRBJ2-2	TGTGCCAGCATCGCCTTGAACACCGGGGAGCTGTTTTTT	CASIALNTGELFF
TRBV29-1	TRBD1	NA	TRBJ1-2	TGCAGCGGGGGACAGGGAAGTGGCTACACCTTC	CSGGQGSGYTF
TRBV7-6	TRBD2	NA	TRBJ2-3	TGTGCCAGCAGCTTTTCAGCGGGGGCACCTTTTACAGATACGCAGTATTTT	CASSFSAGAPFTDTQYF
TRBV6-5	NA	NA	TRBJ2-5	TGTGCCAGCAGTTTGTGGGGGGACGGGGAGACCCAGTACTTC	CASSLWGDGETQYF
TRBV30	NA	NA	TRBJ2-7	TGTGCCTGGAGTGTACTCGGGGGGCAGTACTTC	CAWSVLGGQYF
TRBV30	TRBD2	NA	TRBJ2-4	TGTGCCTGGAGTGGCGGGGGGACTCAGTACTTC	CAWSGGGTQYF
TRBV7-2	TRBD1	few	TRBJ1-6	TGTGCCAGCAGCTTACAGGGGGCTAATTCACCCCTCCACTTT	CASSLQGANSPLHF
TRBV2	NA	few	TRBJ2-5	TGTGCCAGCAGTGAAGAGGTGGAGCAGACCCAGTACTTC	CASSEEVEQTQYF
TRBV4-2	TRBD2	NA	TRBJ2-3	TGTGCCAGCAGCCAAGTTTCTAGCGGGGGAGATAGCACAGATACGCAGTATTTT	CASSQVSSGGDSTDTQYF
TRBV29-1	NA	few	TRBJ1-4	TGCAGCGTTGCCCAGGGTGACGAAAAACTGTTTTTT	CSVAQGDEKLFF
TRBV15	NA	NA	TRBJ1-1	TGTGCCACCAGCAGAGACCTCGCCACGAGACTAATGAACACTGAAGCTTTCTTT	CATSRDLATRLMNTEAFF
TRBV5-1	NA	NA	TRBJ1-2	TGCGCCAGCAGCTTTGGCAGAGGGGATTTCTATGGCTACACCTTC	CASSFGRGDFYGYTF
TRBV5-1	TRBD1	NA	TRBJ2-3	TGCGCCAGCAGCCTGAGGGGGCTAGGTGCAGATACGCAGTATTTT	CASSLRGLGADTQYF
TRBV19	TRBD1	NA	TRBJ1-5	TGTGCCAGTAGTATGCTGACAGGGGGGGATCAGCCCCAGCATTTT	CASSMLTGGDQPQHF
TRBV2	NA	NA	TRBJ2-7	TGTGCCAGCAGCCCGGGGTCCTACGAGCAGTACTTC	CASSPGSYEQYF
TRBV4-1	NA	NA	TRBJ2-7	TGCGCCAGCAGCCGAGAAGACAGACCCTACGAGCAGTACTTC	CASSREDRPYEQYF
TRBV5-6	NA	NA	TRBJ2-1	TGTGCCAGCAGCTTGGTCCCAGGTTACAATGAGCAGTTCTTC	CASSLVPGYNEQFF